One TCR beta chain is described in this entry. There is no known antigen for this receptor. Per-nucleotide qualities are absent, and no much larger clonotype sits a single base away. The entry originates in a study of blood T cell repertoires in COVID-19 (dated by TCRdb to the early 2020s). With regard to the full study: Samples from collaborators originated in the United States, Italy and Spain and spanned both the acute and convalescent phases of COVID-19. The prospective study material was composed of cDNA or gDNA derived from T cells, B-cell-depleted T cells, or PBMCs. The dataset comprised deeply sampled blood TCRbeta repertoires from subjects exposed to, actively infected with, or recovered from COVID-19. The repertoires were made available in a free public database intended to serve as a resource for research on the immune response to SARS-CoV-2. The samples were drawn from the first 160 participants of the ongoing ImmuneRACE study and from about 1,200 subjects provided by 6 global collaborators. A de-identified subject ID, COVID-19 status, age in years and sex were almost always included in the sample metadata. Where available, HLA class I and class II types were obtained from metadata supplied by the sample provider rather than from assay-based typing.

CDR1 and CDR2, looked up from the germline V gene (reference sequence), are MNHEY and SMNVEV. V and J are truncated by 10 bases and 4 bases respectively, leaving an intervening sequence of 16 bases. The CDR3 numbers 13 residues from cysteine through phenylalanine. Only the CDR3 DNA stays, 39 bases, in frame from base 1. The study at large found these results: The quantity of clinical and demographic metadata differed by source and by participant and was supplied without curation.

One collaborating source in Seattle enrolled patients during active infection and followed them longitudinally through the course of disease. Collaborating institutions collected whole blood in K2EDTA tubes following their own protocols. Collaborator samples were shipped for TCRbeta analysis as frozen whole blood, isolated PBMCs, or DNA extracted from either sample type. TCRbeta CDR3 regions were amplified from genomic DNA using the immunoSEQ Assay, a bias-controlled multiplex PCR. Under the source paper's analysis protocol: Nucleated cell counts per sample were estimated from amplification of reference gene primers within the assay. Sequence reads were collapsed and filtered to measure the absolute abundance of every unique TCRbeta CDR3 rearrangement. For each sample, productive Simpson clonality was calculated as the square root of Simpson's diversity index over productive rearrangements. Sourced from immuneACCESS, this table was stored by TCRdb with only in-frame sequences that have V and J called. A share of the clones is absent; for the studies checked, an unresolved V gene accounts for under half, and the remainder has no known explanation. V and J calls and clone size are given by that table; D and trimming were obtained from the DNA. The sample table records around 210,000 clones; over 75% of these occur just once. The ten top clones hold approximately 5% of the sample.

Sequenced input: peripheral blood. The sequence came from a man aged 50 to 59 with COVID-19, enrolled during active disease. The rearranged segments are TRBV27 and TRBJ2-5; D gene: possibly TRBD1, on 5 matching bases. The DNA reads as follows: TGTGCCACCTCAGTCAGGGAAGGAGAGACCCAGTACTTC. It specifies CATSVREGETQYF.